This passage covers 21 T cell receptor beta chains from one sample sequenced in a study of chemoradiotherapy in HPV16-positive cancers. Profiling relied on immunoSEQ multiplex PCR, and the TCRdb table lists in-frame clones only, not all of them. Counted here are 9,500 to 12,000 clones, 74% occurring once; the ten biggest clones make up approximately 35%. The sample here was taken from a patient who underwent chemoradiotherapy. These receptors were taken from a human donor with HPV-associated anogenital cancer.

A few counts support this clone. The chain is built from TRBV11-3 and TRBJ2-3; 7 nucleotides line up with TRBD2. This CDR3 has 14 residues. The V gene's germline CDR1 is SGHNT and CDR2 YENEEA. V gave up 4 bases and J gave up 2 bases; unmatched junction bases: 3. The DNA of the CDR3 is TGTGCCAGCAGCTCGCGGGAGTTCACAGATACGCAGTATTTT. Its translation is CASSSREFTDTQYF.

The chain links TRBV18 to TRBJ1-3, with D perhaps matching TRBD1 (6 bases). This CDR3 is built from 16 residues. Germline lookup yields CDR1 KGHSH and CDR2 LQKENI. V lost 4 bases to trimming and J lost 2 bases, with 15 bases between them. CDR3 protein: CASSQGLNRAGNTIYF. The DNA of the CDR3 is TGTGCCAGCTCACAGGGACTTAACAGGGCTGGAAACACCATATATTTT.

This clone was recorded a few times. This chain connects TRBV5-1 to TRBJ2-7; 10 bases agree with TRBD2. This CDR3 spans 15 amino acids. The germline gives CDR1 SGHRS, CDR2 YFSETQ. J was trimmed by 5 bases and V by 3 bases; bases with no gene match: 8. The CDR3 protein is CASSYSSGSVNEQYF. In DNA form, the CDR3 reads TGCGCCAGCAGCTATTCTAGCGGGAGCGTCAACGAGCAGTACTTC.

This clone occurred a few times. The rearrangement uses TRBV7-9 and TRBJ2-3; 14 nucleotides agree with TRBD2. V lost 4 bases to trimming and J lost 4 bases; unmatched junction nucleotides: 4. Germline V gene data show CDR1 as SEHNR and CDR2 as FQNEAQ (reference sequence). This CDR3 region has 16 residues. CDR3 region: CASSSGLAGVADTQYF. CDR3 DNA sequence: TGTGCCAGCAGCTCGGGACTAGCGGGAGTTGCAGATACGCAGTATTTT.

V usage is TRBV7-8 and J usage is TRBJ2-2; D is perhaps TRBD2 (6 bases). The CDR3 contains 17 residues. Trimming shortened V by 3 bases and J by 0 bases, and 14 bases separated the two germline ends. The V gene's germline CDR1 is SGHVS and CDR2 FQNEAQ. CDR3 residues: CASSFLEGRANTGELFF. As DNA, the CDR3 is TGTGCCAGCAGCTTTCTGGAGGGACGTGCGAACACCGGGGAGCTGTTTTTT.

The J gene is TRBJ1-2, the V gene TRBV7-9, with TRBD1 identical over 9 bases. V shed 2 bases, J shed 6 bases, and the junction held 7 bases outside the gene matches. Germline values: CDR1 SEHNR, CDR2 FQNEAQ (reference sequence). The CDR3 length is 15 residues. The CDR3 bases are TGTGCCAGCAGCTTATGGCTCGGGACAGGGCATGGCTACACCTTC. It yields the protein CASSLWLGTGHGYTF.

The gene calls are TRBV6-5 and TRBJ1-5; TRBD1 might be the D (6 bases). V dropped 5 bases and J dropped 2 bases, with 13 bases sitting between them. This CDR3 has 15 residues. Germline V lookup: CDR1 MNHEY, CDR2 SVGAGI. CDR3: CASSPGARGNQPQHF. CDR3 in DNA: TGTGCCAGCAGTCCAGGGGCGCGAGGCAATCAGCCCCAGCATTTT.

This chain links TRBV7-2 with TRBJ1-5, with 8 bases aligning to TRBD1. CDR1 is SGHTA and CDR2 is FQGNSA in the germline V gene. The junction had 6 bases not matched to a gene; V was cut back by 5 bases and J by 3 bases. The CDR3 sequence is 15 residues long. The CDR3: CASSAGQGSNQPQHF. The CDR3 DNA reads as TGTGCCAGCAGCGCCGGACAGGGCTCCAATCAGCCCCAGCATTTT. Full variable domain (rest looked up from reference TRBV7-2 and TRBJ1-5): GAGVSQSPSNKVTEKGKDVELRCDPISGHTALYWYRQSLGQGLEFLIYFQGNSAPDKSGLPSDRFSAERTGGSVSTLTIQRTQQEDSAVYLCASSAGQGSNQPQHFGDGTRLSIL.

The sample holds one count of this clone. The DNA of the CDR3 is TGTGCCAGCTCCCGGGACAGGGTATCACCCCTCCACTTT. Translated: CASSRDRVSPLHF. The gene calls are TRBV19 and TRBJ1-6; 9 bases agree with TRBD1. The CDR3 consists of 13 residues. Per the germline V gene, CDR1 is LNHDA and CDR2 is SQIVND (reference sequence). V lost 9 bases and J lost 10; bases outside the gene matches: 7.

This clone has just a few counts. The rearrangement uses TRBV25-1 and TRBJ2-7; no definite D call. Germline CDR1 is MGHDK and CDR2 is SYGVNS. This CDR3 has 11 residues. V lost 6 bases and J lost 4, with 7 bases in between. DNA for the CDR3: TGTGCCAGCAGCACAATTTACGAGCAGTACTTC. This gives the protein CASSTIYEQYF.

This clone was counted between two and nine times. The chain combines TRBV21-1 with TRBJ1-5; TRBD1, the D gene given by the table, was not confirmed from the DNA. TRBV21-1 counts as a pseudogene. There are 16 residues in the CDR3. In DNA form, the CDR3 reads TGTGCCAGCAGCAAAGGGGACAGGGCGTTCAATCAGCCCCAGCATTTT. It translates to CASSKGDRAFNQPQHF.

This clone was found a few times. This chain joins TRBV18 and TRBJ2-1; 12 bases are a match to TRBD2. After removal of 5 bases from V and 5 bases from J, the junction contained 4 bases not matched to a gene. Germline CDR1 and CDR2: KGHSH and LQKENI. The CDR3 covers 15 residues. The CDR3 nucleotides read TGTGCCAGCTCAGCCACTAGCGGGAGGAACAATGAGCAGTTCTTC. Protein product: CASSATSGRNNEQFF.

The chain is built from TRBV13 and TRBJ2-1; 7 nucleotides align to TRBD2. V was clipped by 2 bases and J by 0 bases; unmatched bases: 10. The CDR3 runs to 18 residues. Germline values: CDR1 PRHDT, CDR2 FYEKMQ (reference sequence). Here the CDR3 reads CASSLRGYGGSSYNEQFF. CDR3 DNA sequence: TGTGCCAGCAGCTTAAGGGGTTATGGCGGGAGCTCCTACAATGAGCAGTTCTTC.

The chain is built from TRBV28 and TRBJ1-5; possible D gene TRBD1, 6 bases. Deletions cut 6 bases from V and 4 bases from J, with 19 bases between. CDR3 size: 16 residues. CDR1 is MDHEN and CDR2 is SYDVKM in the germline V gene. This chain's CDR3 is CASSPPQGRENQPQHF. The CDR3 coding sequence is TGTGCCAGCAGCCCGCCCCAGGGGCGCGAAAATCAGCCCCAGCATTTT.

The rearrangement links TRBV11-2 to TRBJ1-1, with D unclear. V lost 0 bases, J lost 8 bases, and 7 bases lay in between. The germline gives CDR1 SGHAT, CDR2 FQNNGV. This CDR3 contains 12 residues. Here the CDR3 reads CASSLDRGEAFF. DNA for the CDR3: TGTGCCAGCAGCTTAGATCGCGGGGAAGCTTTCTTT.

This clone occurred a few times. The chain joins TRBV5-6 to TRBJ1-1, with TRBD1 as a possible D gene (5 bases). The CDR3 extends over 12 amino acids. V dropped 0 bases and J dropped 11 bases, with 11 bases sitting between them. CDR1 and CDR2 (germline): SGHDT, YYEEEE. CDR3 sequence (DNA): TGTGCCAGCAGCTTGGTGGGGGTTCGGGCTTTCTTT. This codes for CASSLVGVRAFF. The complete variable domain, with remaining parts taken from reference TRBV5-6 and TRBJ1-1, reads DAGVTQSPTHLIKTRGQQVTLRCSPKSGHDTVSWYQQALGQGPQFIFQYYEEEERQRGNFPDRFSGHQFPNYSSELNVNALLLGDSALYLCASSLVGVRAFFGQGTRLTVV.

This clone was seen a few times. The chain links TRBV7-7 to TRBJ2-2; maybe TRBD1 (6 bases). Trimming left V 1 base short and J 4 bases short, with 16 bases between. The CDR3 has 17 amino acids. The germline gives CDR1 SSHAT, CDR2 FNYEAQ (reference sequence). The CDR3 DNA reads TGTGCCAGCAGCTTAGGTTCCGGGACAACTTTCACCGGGGAGCTGTTTTTT. Translation: CASSLGSGTTFTGELFF.

The chain links TRBV4-1 to TRBJ2-5; D perhaps matches TRBD2 (6 bases). Germline CDR1 is MGHRA and CDR2 is YSYEKL. This CDR3 is 15 amino acids long. The V and J ends lost 5 bases and 1 base respectively, with 14 bases between them. DNA of the CDR3: TGCGCCAGCAGCGAGAATATAGCGGCCCAAGAGACCCAGTACTTC. Residues: CASSENIAAQETQYF.

V usage is TRBV5-1 and J usage is TRBJ2-2; 7 bases are shared with TRBD1. This CDR3 contains 20 residues. Germline trimming cut 4 bases from V and 0 bases from J; bases unmatched to any gene: 18. In germline, CDR1 is SGHRS, CDR2 YFSETQ. CDR3 nucleotide sequence: TGCGCCAGCAGCCGTCCGACAGGGCGAATCGGCGGGTCGAACACCGGGGAGCTGTTTTTT. Translating it yields CASSRPTGRIGGSNTGELFF.

The rearrangement uses TRBV6-1 and TRBJ2-3; 7 nucleotides line up with TRBD1. From germline, CDR1 is MNHNS and CDR2 SASEGT. Unmatched junction bases numbered 5, after V lost 9 bases and J lost 2 bases. The CDR3 has 13 amino acids. The CDR3 spells CASGQVDTDTQYF. CDR3 bases: TGTGCCAGTGGACAGGTTGACACAGATACGCAGTATTTT.

The V gene is TRBV2, the J gene TRBJ2-7; tentative D call: TRBD1 (6 bases). The CDR3 spans 12 residues. The V gene's germline CDR1 is SNHLY and CDR2 FYNNEI. V was trimmed by 6 bases and J by 4 bases, leaving 10 bases between them. The CDR3 spells CASSTQGYEQYV. The DNA of the CDR3 is TGTGCCAGCAGCACACAGGGATACGAGCAGTACGTC.